This TCR beta chain was observed in a study of blood T cell repertoires in COVID-19. How the authors handled the data: Nucleated cell number was recorded as an estimate derived from reference gene primer amplification. The data were produced by immunoSEQ multiplex PCR, yet TCRdb's version contains in-frame clones alone and is incomplete. V and J calls and clone size are those listed in that table; D and trimming were worked out from the DNA. The sample lists around 37,000 clones, roughly 90% occurring once. This clone was detected a few times. The receptor was isolated from a man aged 55-75 years with active or convalescent COVID-19. The sequencing sample was made of peripheral blood.

CDR3 DNA sequence: TGTGCCAGCGGGGCAGGCTCGAACACCGGGGAGCTGTTTTTT. This encodes CASGAGSNTGELFF. The rearrangement uses TRBV7-3 and TRBJ2-2; possible D gene TRBD1, 5 bases. The V and J ends lost 8 bases and 0 bases respectively, with 10 bases between them. There are 14 residues in the CDR3. The germline CDR1 and CDR2 sequences are SGHTA and FQGTGA.